The entry below gives a single T cell receptor beta chain sequence along with its context. The data are from a study of cytomegalovirus exposure and HLA in healthy donors. Study-level information: Most donors, roughly 82% of over 350 genotyped, fell in the Caucasian-associated ancestry cluster.

Germline CDR1 reads DFQATT; CDR2 reads SNEGSKA (reference sequence). The ends were cut back, 3 bases at V and 5 bases at J, with 8 bases in the middle. The CDR3 is 11 residues long. 60 Vbeta and 13 Jbeta primers were used in PCR. Measured with immunoSEQ multiplex PCR; TCRdb has only the in-frame clones, and not every one. The clone table shows approximately 120,000 clones, with the ten largest holding roughly 1%. The V gene is TRBV20-1, the J gene TRBJ2-7; D unclear. This clonotype originated in a man aged 18 to 29 in good health and CMV-seronegative. Sequences were obtained from PBMCs. The CDR3 nucleotides read TGCAGTGCTAGGATCGCGGACGAGCAGTACTTC. Its protein is CSARIADEQYF.